This T cell receptor (beta chain) was found in a study of T cell repertoires in cytomegalovirus infection. Study-level information: TCR beta signatures that were public indicated CMV infection and matching HLA type.

MiXCR, applied by TCRdb to the reads, yields one record per CDR3 protein. The sample lists more than 150,000 distinct CDR3 sequences; 25% to 30% were seen once. This CDR3 comprises 17 residues. The germline V gene encodes CDR1 SGHNT and CDR2 YYREEE (reference sequence). V trimming: 0 bases; J trimming: 2 bases; junction bases outside the gene matches: 8. This clonotype was seen ten or more times. This TCR derives from a human donor in good health (CMV status not recorded). Some clones in this sample may be carry-over from other donors' samples. What was sequenced was PBMCs. The chain links TRBV5-4 to TRBJ2-5; 9 bases line up with TRBD1. CDR3 DNA: TGTGCCAGCAGCTTGGCCAAGGGACAGGGTGGGCAAGAGACCCAGTACTTC. Protein product: CASSLAKGQGGQETQYF.